This T cell receptor beta chain was recovered during a study of shared clonotypes between healthy human individuals. This clone was recorded at least ten times. The same CDR3 is also encoded by other DNA sequences in this sample. Clones were sequenced by immunoSEQ multiplex PCR, and TCRdb holds only the in-frame ones, with some missing. The table has 450,000 or so clones, roughly three quarters seen once; the top ten hold around 12%. The receptor comes from a woman between 35 and 50 years old in good health. Some clones in this sample may be carry-over from other donors' samples. The material sequenced was PBMCs.

CDR3 sequence reads: CASSAQGSNEKLFF. CDR3 coding DNA: TGTGCCAGCAGTGCTCAGGGGTCTAATGAAAAACTGTTTTTT. The chain recombines TRBV2 with TRBJ1-4; a possible D gene is TRBD1 (6 bases). V lost 4 bases to trimming and J lost 3 bases, with 9 bases between them. Germline V lookup: CDR1 SNHLY, CDR2 FYNNEI. This CDR3 is built from 14 residues. Full variable domain (rest looked up from reference TRBV2 and TRBJ1-4): EPEVTQTPSHQVTQMGQEVILRCVPISNHLYFYWYRQILGQKVEFLVSFYNNEISEKSEIFDDQFSVERPDGSNFTLKIRSTKLEDSAMYFCASSAQGSNEKLFFGSGTQLSVL.